These T cell receptor beta chains were read from a single sample in a study of OX40 agonist ivuxolimab in advanced cancers. Generated by immunoSEQ multiplex PCR, the TCRdb table keeps only in-frame clones and is missing some. The sample yields around 71,000 clones, around four fifths seen once. This material consisted of CD4+ or CD8+ T cells sorted from blood, taken in a trial of the OX40 agonist ivuxolimab. All receptors derive from an adult with an advanced solid tumor such as melanoma, head and neck, liver or kidney cancer. CDR3s include the opening cysteine and the closing phenylalanine or tryptophan. D genes are given only for firm matches. Clone size is stated in some rows and not others, as once, few, many or a class when expanded.

. TRBJ2-5 . TRBV9 TGTGCCAGCAGCGTACTGTCCCCTCAGGCTCAAGAGACCCAGTACTTC CASSVLSPQAQETQYF
. TRBJ2-7 TRBD2 TRBV19 TGTGCCAGTAGTCTCCCCCGGACTAGCGGTGGACCGAGCTCCTACGAGCAGTACTTC CASSLPRTSGGPSSYEQYF
. TRBJ2-3 . TRBV5-4 TGTGCCAGCAGCCCCGGGGCGGGACGCTCCACAGATACGCAGTATTTT CASSPGAGRSTDTQYF
. TRBJ2-1 TRBD1 TRBV28 TGTGCCAGCAGTTTATCAGGGGGCACCGGGAGTGAGCAGTTCTTC CASSLSGGTGSEQFF
. TRBJ1-1 . TRBV6-1 TGTGCCAGCAGGGCTCTTGGGAACACTGAAGCTTTCTTT CASRALGNTEAFF
. TRBJ2-5 . TRBV19 TGTGCCAGTAGTATAGACGGGGGAGTATCGGAGACCCAGTACTTC CASSIDGGVSETQYF
. TRBJ1-6 TRBD1 TRBV5-6 TGTGCCAGCAGCTTGCTGGGACAGGGCGCTGGGAATTCACCCCTCCACTTT CASSLLGQGAGNSPLHF
. TRBJ2-2 . TRBV4-3 TGCGCCAGCAGCCAAGCAGGGATCCACACCGGGGAGCTGTTTTTT CASSQAGIHTGELFF
. TRBJ1-2 TRBD1 TRBV11-2 TGTGCCAGCAGCTTCTCAGGGGGAGGCTATGGCTACACCTTC CASSFSGGGYGYTF
. TRBJ1-1 . TRBV18 TGTGCCAGCCGTTACGCAGGGGAAACTGAAGCTTTCTTT CASRYAGETEAFF
. TRBJ1-4 . TRBV18 TGTGCCAGCTCACCGCAGCCTAATGAAAAACTGTTTTTT CASSPQPNEKLFF
. TRBJ2-1 . TRBV4-3 TGCGCCAGCAGCCAACGGACCAACGACAATGAGCAGTTCTTC CASSQRTNDNEQFF
. TRBJ1-3 . TRBV25-1 TGTGCCAGCCGCCAGGGTTCTGGAAACACCATATATTTT CASRQGSGNTIYF
. TRBJ1-1 . TRBV29-1 TGCAGCGTTGCGGGCGGCACGGTAAACACTGAAGCTTTCTTT CSVAGGTVNTEAFF
. TRBJ2-1 TRBD2 TRBV28 TGTGCCAGCAGCGGGGGGAAGGGGAAGGATGAGCAGTTCTTC CASSGGKGKDEQFF
. TRBJ2-7 . TRBV6-5 TGTGCCAGCAGTTACGCCTCCGGTAGCCACAAGCAGTACTTC CASSYASGSHKQYF
few TRBJ1-2 . TRBV30 TGTGCCGTATGGGGGGAATATGACTATGGCTACACCTTC CAVWGEYDYGYTF
. TRBJ2-3 . TRBV7-6 TGTGCCAGCAGCGAGAGGCCGGGGGGCCGAGGGACAGATACGCAGTATTTT CASSERPGGRGTDTQYF
. TRBJ2-1 . TRBV29-1 TGCAGCGTTGATTTCCTCAATGAGCAGTTCTTC CSVDFLNEQFF
. TRBJ2-7 . TRBV5-1 TGCGCCAGCAGCTTGCAGGGACTTGGCTACGAGCAGTACTTC CASSLQGLGYEQYF
once TRBJ2-7 TRBD1 TRBV4-3 TGCGCCAGCAGCCTGGGGGACAGGGGATACTACGAGCAGTACTTC CASSLGDRGYYEQYF
few TRBJ2-5 TRBD2 TRBV4-2 TGTGCCAGCAGCCAAGCGACTAGCGGGCAAGAGACCCAGTACTTC CASSQATSGQETQYF
. TRBJ1-4 . TRBV19 TGTGCCAGTAGATCACGACAGCCTAATGAAAAACTGTTTTTT CASRSRQPNEKLFF
. TRBJ1-1 . TRBV14 TGTGCCAGCAGCCAAGGCGTAGAGGGAAGGGCTGGTTTTGGAGCTTTCTTT CASSQGVEGRAGFGAFF
. TRBJ2-3 TRBD2 TRBV7-2 TGTGCCAGCAGCTTAGCGATGCGGACTAGCGGGGGGGCCACAGATACGCAGTATTTT CASSLAMRTSGGATDTQYF
. TRBJ2-2 . TRBV5-1 TGCGCCAGCAGCTTGGAGGCAGGGCAAGGCGGGGAGCTGTTTTTT CASSLEAGQGGELFF
. TRBJ1-2 TRBD1 TRBV6-1 TGTGCCAGCACCCCGGGACAGGGCTATGGCTACACCTTC CASTPGQGYGYTF
. TRBJ1-2 . TRBV27 TGTGCCAGCAGCCCGAGGTGGGGGGCCTATGGCTACACCTTC CASSPRWGAYGYTF
. TRBJ1-2 TRBD1 TRBV7-8 TGTGCCAGCAGTTCTTTTACAGGGGACGGCTATGGCTACACCTTC CASSSFTGDGYGYTF
. TRBJ2-1 . TRBV28 TGTGCCAGCAGTGACAGGCGGGAGACATCCTACAATGAGCAGTTCTTC CASSDRRETSYNEQFF
once TRBJ2-4 TRBD1 TRBV5-5 TGTGCCAGCAGCCTAGGGGACAGGGGGCCAAAAAACATTCAGTACTTC CASSLGDRGPKNIQYF
. TRBJ2-2 TRBD1 TRBV7-9 TGTGCCAGCAGCCCTCCGGGACAGGGAACCGGGGAGCTGTTTTTT CASSPPGQGTGELFF
. TRBJ2-1 . TRBV19 TGTGCCAGTAGTATAGATCAAAGTTGGGGGGAGCAGTTCTTC CASSIDQSWGEQFF
. TRBJ2-7 . TRBV2 TGTGCCAGCAGAAAAACTGGTGGGTCCTACGAGCAGTACTTC CASRKTGGSYEQYF
. TRBJ2-5 . TRBV7-2 TGTGCCAGCAGCTTAGTGGGGGAGACCCAGTACTTC CASSLVGETQYF
few TRBJ2-1 . TRBV2 TGTGCCAGCAGTGGCTCGGGACTTAAGGGGCTCAATGAGCAGTTCTTC CASSGSGLKGLNEQFF
. TRBJ1-2 . TRBV5-1 TGCGCCAGCAGCGTGACAGGAGACTATGGCTACACCTTC CASSVTGDYGYTF
. TRBJ1-1 TRBD1 TRBV5-4 TGTGCCAGCAGCCCGGGACAGATGAACACTGAAGCTTTCTTT CASSPGQMNTEAFF
. TRBJ1-2 TRBD1 TRBV7-2 TGTGCCAGCAGCTATCCGGGACAGGGGGCTTCTGGCTACACCTTC CASSYPGQGASGYTF
once TRBJ1-1 TRBD1 TRBV19 TGTGCCAGTAGACAACAGGGGGCAGGTGAAGCTTTCTTT CASRQQGAGEAFF
. TRBJ1-4 . TRBV30 TGTGCCTGGAGTGGTAGGGTGGGGGAAAAACTGTTTTTT CAWSGRVGEKLFF
once TRBJ2-7 . TRBV28 TGTGCCAGCCTCATTGAGGAGGAGCAGTACTTC CASLIEEEQYF
. TRBJ1-1 TRBD1 TRBV18 TGTGCCAGCTCACCCGACAGGGGGCTCAGCACTGAAGCTTTCTTT CASSPDRGLSTEAFF
. TRBJ2-2 TRBD1 TRBV5-6 TGTGCCAGCAGCTGGGGACAGGTAAACACCGGGGAGCTGTTTTTT CASSWGQVNTGELFF
. TRBJ2-3 . TRBV2 TGTGCCAGCAGTGAGGCCACAGATACGCAGTATTTT CASSEATDTQYF
once TRBJ2-7 TRBD2 TRBV30 TGTGCCTGGAGTGTACTAGCGGGGGCCTACGAGCAGTACTTC CAWSVLAGAYEQYF
once TRBJ1-6 . TRBV5-1 TGCGCCAGCAGCTTGAACACAGGGTCTAGCTCCTATAATTCACCCCTCCACTTT CASSLNTGSSSYNSPLHF
once TRBJ2-7 . TRBV10-3 TGTGCCATCAGTGACCCGACCATGGGCTCCTACGAGCAGTACTTC CAISDPTMGSYEQYF